The 29 T cell receptor beta chains given below trace back to one sample, sequenced in a study of cytomegalovirus exposure and HLA in healthy donors. The primer mix had 60 Vbeta and 13 Jbeta primers. Profiling relied on immunoSEQ multiplex PCR, and the TCRdb table lists in-frame clones only, not all of them. This repertoire shows roughly 110,000 clones, roughly 70% found once; its top ten account for just over 8.5%. The sample was PBMCs. These receptors were obtained from a man aged 25-45 years in good health and CMV-seropositive.

This clone was counted once. V is TRBV12-5 and J is TRBJ2-3, with 12 bases fitting TRBD2. CDR1 and CDR2 (germline): LGHNT, FRNRAP. With 3 bases clipped from V and 0 bases from J, the junction kept 10 bases outside the gene matches. The CDR3 is 19 residues long. CDR3 nucleotides: TGTGCTAGTGGTTTTCGCCTAGCGGGAGGGTCGGCTAGCACAGATACGCAGTATTTT. It codes for CASGFRLAGGSASTDTQYF.

In regard to this clone: An end of the junction differs from the germline gene, which may be a read error. The chain joins TRBV7-7 to TRBJ2-7, with D possibly TRBD2 on 6 matching bases. The germline V gene encodes CDR1 SSHAT and CDR2 FNYEAQ (reference sequence). There are 14 residues in the CDR3. CDR3 nucleotide sequence: TGTGCTAGCAGCTTAGGGCGGGACTCCTACGAGCAGTACTTC. Amino acids: CASSLGRDSYEQYF.

The J gene is TRBJ1-1, the V gene TRBV6-1; D ambiguous. Germline assignment: CDR1 MNHNS and CDR2 SASEGT. V shed 6 bases and J shed 4 bases, with 18 bases lying between them. This CDR3 is 15 amino acids long. CDR3 in DNA: TGTGCCAGCAGCGAACCGCCTGAGGGAAGCACTGAAGCTTTCTTT. Its translation: CASSEPPEGSTEAFF.

The CDR3 sequence is CASSQAATRGEQYF. CDR3 in DNA: TGCGCCAGCAGCCAAGCGGCCACCAGGGGCGAGCAGTACTTC. The chain is built from TRBV4-1 and TRBJ2-7; TRBD1 is a possible D gene (6 bases). Per the germline V gene, CDR1 is MGHRA and CDR2 is YSYEKL. V was trimmed by 1 base and J by 6 bases, leaving 13 bases between them. The CDR3 is made up of 14 amino acids.

The gene calls are TRBV11-1 and TRBJ2-3; D is possibly TRBD1 (5 bases). This CDR3 is 14 amino acids long. Per germline, CDR1 SGHAT and CDR2 FQDESV (reference sequence). Trimming cost V 2 bases and J 5 bases, with 11 bases left between them. DNA of the CDR3: TGTGCCAGCAGCTTATGGGGCCGAAAAGATACGCAGTATTTT. This encodes CASSLWGRKDTQYF.

This clone showed up just a few times. This rearrangement joins TRBV30 to TRBJ2-7, with D possibly being TRBD2 (6 bases). The CDR3 is made up of 14 amino acids. V was trimmed by 3 bases and J by 0 bases, leaving 12 bases between them. The germline V gene has CDR1 GTSNPN and CDR2 SVGIG (reference sequence). For the CDR3, the DNA is TGTGCCTGGAGGGGGGGTCGGAGCTCCTACGAGCAGTACTTC. Encoded protein: CAWRGGRSSYEQYF.

This clone came up a few times. This chain's CDR3 is CASSLAGKGGNEENTEAFF. The CDR3 DNA sequence: TGCGCCAGCAGCTTGGCCGGGAAGGGAGGTAATGAAGAGAACACTGAAGCTTTCTTT. The J gene is TRBJ1-1, the V gene TRBV5-1; no clear D. CDR3 length: 19 residues. Trimming removed 0 bases from V and 1 base from J, with 22 bases in between. Germline lookup yields CDR1 SGHRS and CDR2 YFSETQ.

This clone has a handful of counts. The chain uses TRBV9 and TRBJ1-1; D may be TRBD1 (5 bases). This CDR3 contains 16 residues. V dropped 2 bases and J dropped 1 base, with 15 bases sitting between them. In germline, CDR1 is SGDLS, CDR2 YYNGEE. The CDR3 region has the DNA TGTGCCAGCAGCGTTTTCCCCAACAGGAGGAACACTGAAGCTTTCTTT. Its protein product is CASSVFPNRRNTEAFF. Supplemented by reference TRBV9 and TRBJ1-1, the full variable domain reads DSGVTQTPKHLITATGQRVTLRCSPRSGDLSVYWYQQSLDQGLQFLIQYYNGEERAKGNILERFSAQQFPDLHSELNLSSLELGDSALYFCASSVFPNRRNTEAFFGQGTRLTVV.

V gene TRBV10-3 combines with J gene TRBJ2-1; D remains unclear. CDR1 is ENHRY and CDR2 is SYGVKD in the germline V gene. There are 13 residues in the CDR3. The V gene lost 3 bases and the J gene lost 2 bases, with 5 bases spanning the gap. The CDR3 spells CAISDSPYNEQFF. In nucleotides, the CDR3 is TGTGCCATCAGTGACAGTCCCTACAATGAGCAGTTCTTC.

V is TRBV6-1 and J is TRBJ2-7; D perhaps matches TRBD2 (6 bases). CDR1 and CDR2 (germline): MNHNS, SASEGT. V lost 6 bases and J lost 2, with 17 bases in between. The CDR3 length is 15 residues. The CDR3 DNA follows: TGTGCCAGCAGGACATTTAGCGGCCCTACCTACGAGCAGTACGTC. This translates into CASRTFSGPTYEQYV.

The rearrangement uses TRBV30 and TRBJ1-4; TRBD1 is a possible D gene (6 bases). V lost 8 bases and J 5 bases, leaving 15 bases between the germline ends. The CDR3 contains 13 residues. CDR1 and CDR2 (germline): GTSNPN, SVGIG (reference sequence). The CDR3 nucleotides are TGTGCCGCACTGAACAGGGTGAATGAAAAACTGTTTTTT. This sequence encodes CAALNRVNEKLFF.

Notes on this clone: Other DNA sequences within the sample encode an identical CDR3. The V and J genes are TRBV11-2 and TRBJ1-5; no reliable D call. Germline CDR1 is SGHAT and CDR2 is FQNNGV. The CDR3 runs 13 residues. Trimming took 5 bases from V and 4 from J, leaving 9 bases between them. The DNA for the CDR3 is TGTGCCAGCAGCGGAGGTCCGAATCAGCCCCAGCATTTT. This encodes CASSGGPNQPQHF.

The rearrangement uses TRBV11-2 and TRBJ2-5; D is ambiguous. The CDR3 has 14 amino acids. The V end lost 0 bases, the J end lost 7 bases, and 12 bases lay between the germline ends. The germline V gene encodes CDR1 SGHAT and CDR2 FQNNGV. CDR3 loop: CASSLERLSRTQYF. The DNA of the CDR3 is TGTGCCAGCAGCTTAGAAAGACTGTCTAGGACCCAGTACTTC.

The rearrangement uses TRBV6-4 and TRBJ1-1; TRBD1 agrees at 11 bases. From germline, CDR1 is MRHNA and CDR2 SNTAGT. With V trimmed by 4 bases and J by 4 bases, 2 bases remained unmatched. The CDR3 runs to 14 residues. The DNA of the CDR3 is TGTGCCAGCAGTGCCGGGACAGGGGGCACTGAAGCTTTCTTT. Translated, it gives CASSAGTGGTEAFF.

This chain joins TRBV25-1 and TRBJ1-4, with D tentatively TRBD1 (5 bases). Germline V gives CDR1 MGHDK, CDR2 SYGVNS. This CDR3 comprises 18 residues. Trimming took off 1 base at V and 2 bases at J, with 17 bases between the two ends. In nucleotides, the CDR3 is TGTGCCAGCAGTGAATTGTCAAGGGGATTACCCACTAATGAAAAACTGTTTTTT. Protein: CASSELSRGLPTNEKLFF.

The chain links TRBV27 to TRBJ2-5, with a tentative D call TRBD1 (5 bases). CDR1 and CDR2 (germline): MNHEY, SMNVEV (reference sequence). CDR3 length: 15 residues. The germline V and J ends were trimmed by 5 bases and 1 base, with 14 bases remaining between them. CDR3 residues: CASSQRTPFQETQYF. CDR3 nucleotide sequence: TGTGCCAGCAGTCAAAGGACACCGTTCCAAGAGACCCAGTACTTC.

V and J are TRBV9 and TRBJ2-1; 10 bases match TRBD2. The germline gives CDR1 SGDLS, CDR2 YYNGEE. After removal of 4 bases from V and 11 bases from J, the junction contained 9 bases not matched to a gene. The CDR3 has 14 residues. In DNA, the CDR3 is TGTGCCAGCAGCCTTTTAGAGCGGGAGGGAAAGCAGTTCTTC. It codes for CASSLLEREGKQFF.

The V call is TRBV11-2, the J call TRBJ1-1, with 7 bases fitting TRBD1. V trimming: 8 bases; J trimming: 4 bases; junction bases outside the gene matches: 13. Germline lookup yields CDR1 SGHAT and CDR2 FQNNGV. This CDR3 is built from 15 residues. The CDR3 sequence: CASSRRGRGVTEAFF. As DNA, the CDR3 is TGTGCCAGCTCGCGCAGGGGCAGGGGGGTCACTGAAGCTTTCTTT.

This chain connects TRBV27 to TRBJ2-5; 9 bases align to TRBD1. V gave up 8 bases and J gave up 7 bases; unmatched junction bases: 5. The CDR3 runs 12 residues. The germline gives CDR1 MNHEY, CDR2 SMNVEV (reference sequence). DNA for the CDR3: TGTGCCAGCGCGGAGACAGGGGGGACCCAGTACTTC. Translated: CASAETGGTQYF.

This clone has just a few counts. The chain has TRBV29-1 and TRBJ1-5; TRBD1 agrees at 9 bases. This CDR3 is built from 14 residues. V lost 7 bases and J lost 4; bases outside the gene matches: 8. CDR1 SQVTM and CDR2 ANQGSEA come from the germline V gene. For the CDR3, the DNA is TGCAGCGCGACAGGGGGTGCGGAGAATCAGCCCCAGCATTTT. This encodes CSATGGAENQPQHF.

The chain links TRBV9 to TRBJ2-3; 16 bases match TRBD2. This CDR3 region has 21 residues. V was clipped by 0 bases and J by 2 bases; unmatched bases: 12. Germline CDR1 and CDR2: SGDLS and YYNGEE. The chain's CDR3 is CASSVAGTGTSGRGYTDTQYF. As DNA, the CDR3 is TGTGCCAGCAGCGTAGCCGGGACAGGGACTAGCGGGAGGGGGTACACAGATACGCAGTATTTT.

The V gene is TRBV19, the J gene TRBJ2-7; the D gene is possibly TRBD1 (6 bases). V was shortened by 4 bases and J by 7 bases, with 11 bases between the two germline ends. This CDR3 has 12 residues. Germline-derived CDR1 and CDR2 are LNHDA and SQIVND (reference sequence). This chain's CDR3 is CASSTRDKEQYV. CDR3 DNA: TGTGCCAGTAGTACCCGGGACAAAGAGCAGTACGTC.

J is TRBJ2-7 and V is TRBV6-5, with 11 positions matching TRBD2. The CDR3 is made up of 15 amino acids. Looked up from germline, CDR1 is MNHEY and CDR2 is SVGAGI. With V trimmed by 1 base and J by 4 bases, 3 bases remained unmatched. The CDR3 DNA reads TGTGCCAGCAGTTACTTAGCGGGGGGGCTTTACGAGCAGTACTTC. It yields the protein CASSYLAGGLYEQYF.

The chain recombines TRBV7-9 with TRBJ2-3, with D perhaps matching TRBD1 (6 bases). The V gene lost 1 base and the J gene lost 0 bases, with 14 bases spanning the gap. Germline V gives CDR1 SEHNR, CDR2 FQNEAQ (reference sequence). This CDR3 is built from 17 residues. This CDR3 reads CASSLGSRQASTDTQYF. Here the CDR3 DNA reads TGTGCCAGCAGCTTAGGAAGCCGACAGGCTAGCACAGATACGCAGTATTTT. Supplemented by reference TRBV7-9 and TRBJ2-3, the full variable domain reads DTGVSQNPRHKITKRGQNVTFRCDPISEHNRLYWYRQTLGQGPEFLTYFQNEAQLEKSRLLSDRFSAERPKGSFSTLEIQRTEQGDSAMYLCASSLGSRQASTDTQYFGPGTRLTVL.

The chain links TRBV9 to TRBJ1-2; TRBD1 aligns across 9 bases. Germline V lookup: CDR1 SGDLS, CDR2 YYNGEE. V dropped 4 bases and J dropped 2; count of bases not matched to a gene: 3. The CDR3 loop spans 14 amino acids. CDR3 in DNA: TGTGCCAGCAGCCAAGGGACAGGGAACTATGGCTACACCTTC. Translation: CASSQGTGNYGYTF.

This chain links TRBV5-1 with TRBJ2-7; 11 bases agree with TRBD2. V lost 2 bases, J lost 4 bases, and 8 bases stayed unmatched. This CDR3 spans 16 amino acids. Looked up from germline, CDR1 is SGHRS and CDR2 is YFSETQ. The CDR3, as DNA: TGCGCCAGCAGCTTAACTAGCGGGAGCCCACCTTACGAGCAGTACGTC. It yields the protein CASSLTSGSPPYEQYV.

The chain is built from TRBV6-6 and TRBJ2-1, with 7 positions matching TRBD1. In germline, CDR1 is MNHNY, CDR2 SVGAGI (reference sequence). V dropped 2 bases and J dropped 11; count of bases not matched to a gene: 6. The CDR3 covers 13 residues. CDR3: CASSYNRTGQQFF. DNA for the CDR3: TGTGCCAGCAGTTACAACCGGACAGGCCAGCAGTTCTTC.

The V call is TRBV29-1, the J call TRBJ1-2; 8 bases match TRBD1. The J segment lost 4 bases and the V segment lost 2 bases, leaving 3 bases of the junction unmatched. Germline V gives CDR1 SQVTM, CDR2 ANQGSEA. The CDR3 is 13 residues long. The CDR3 region has the DNA TGCAGCGTTGAACGACAGGGGACCTATGGCTACACCTTC. This gives the protein CSVERQGTYGYTF.

On this clone: At one of its ends the junction is not consistent with the germline gene, which may arise from a read error. V is TRBV7-9 and J is TRBJ2-7, with 11 nucleotides matching TRBD2. CDR1 is SEHNR, CDR2 FQNEAQ, per germline (reference sequence). This CDR3 comprises 16 residues. The chain's CDR3 is CSSSLDTSGGSYEQYF. DNA for the CDR3: TGTTCCAGCAGCTTAGATACTAGCGGGGGATCCTACGAGCAGTACTTC.